The clone carrying this T cell receptor (beta chain) turned up a few times. The antigen is unknown. The data derive from a study of neurological immune-mediated disorders. Germline V gives CDR1 LGHDT, CDR2 YNNKEL (reference sequence). Trimming shortened V by 0 bases and J by 7 bases, and 15 bases separated the two germline ends. The CDR3 contains 16 residues. TCRdb processed the 5' RACE reads anew with MiXCR; each CDR3 protein has one entry. The table shows about 57,000 distinct CDR3 sequences, with 10% to 15% occurring only once. Study conclusions and caveats: CDR3 amino acid sequences found in expanded clones were never shared across subjects, suggesting private repertoires in all groups. Patients with HTLV-1-associated myelopathy had the highest level of TCR clonal expansion, whereas patients with multiple sclerosis had the lowest level, falling beneath the level found in healthy controls.

This TCR was sampled from a woman in her sixties with HTLV-1-associated myelopathy (HAM/TSP). V usage is TRBV3-1 and J usage is TRBJ1-4; D is uncertain. The sequenced sample consisted of PBMCs. CDR3 DNA sequence: TGTGCCAGCAGCCAAGATCCGGGCGGGTTAGGTGAAAAACTGTTTTTT. This gives the protein CASSQDPGGLGEKLFF. The full variable domain, rest sourced from reference TRBV3-1 and TRBJ1-4, is DTAVSQTPKYLVTQMGNDKSIKCEQNLGHDTMYWYKQDSKKFLKIMFSYNNKELIINETVPNRFSPKSPDKAHLNLHINSLELGDSAVYFCASSQDPGGLGEKLFFGSGTQLSVL.